This TCR beta chain was sequenced for a study of naive and memory T cell subsets. Two oligonucleotides, mixed equimolar, formed the beta constant-region primer covering TRBC1 and TRBC2. Four rounds of PCR amplified the ligated cDNA using nested alpha and beta constant-region primers plus SP2. An oligonucleotide with the SP2 primer and a 12-nucleotide UMI was ligated to the cDNA 3' end. TCRdb recomputed calls from the UMI-ligation and nested PCR reads with MiXCR, one row per CDR3 protein. The data contain 20,000 to 25,000 distinct CDR3 sequences, 8.5% to 10% of them seen just once; the ten biggest clones take up about 20%. Germline CDR1 and CDR2: DFQATT and SNEGSKA (reference sequence). V was clipped by 3 bases and J by 9 bases; unmatched bases: 16. The CDR3 is 15 amino acids. Findings of the study overall: Over 85% of naive TCR sequences appeared only once, unlike memory subsets.

This clonotype was picked up many times. Its antigen is unknown. The receptor comes from a human donor in good health. The sequencing sample was made of central memory CD8+ T cells from blood. The V call is TRBV20-1, the J call TRBJ2-7, with 8 bases that match TRBD2. The CDR3 loop reads CSASIPPSGSEVQYF. The CDR3 bases are TGCAGTGCTAGTATCCCCCCGAGCGGGAGTGAGGTGCAGTACTTC.